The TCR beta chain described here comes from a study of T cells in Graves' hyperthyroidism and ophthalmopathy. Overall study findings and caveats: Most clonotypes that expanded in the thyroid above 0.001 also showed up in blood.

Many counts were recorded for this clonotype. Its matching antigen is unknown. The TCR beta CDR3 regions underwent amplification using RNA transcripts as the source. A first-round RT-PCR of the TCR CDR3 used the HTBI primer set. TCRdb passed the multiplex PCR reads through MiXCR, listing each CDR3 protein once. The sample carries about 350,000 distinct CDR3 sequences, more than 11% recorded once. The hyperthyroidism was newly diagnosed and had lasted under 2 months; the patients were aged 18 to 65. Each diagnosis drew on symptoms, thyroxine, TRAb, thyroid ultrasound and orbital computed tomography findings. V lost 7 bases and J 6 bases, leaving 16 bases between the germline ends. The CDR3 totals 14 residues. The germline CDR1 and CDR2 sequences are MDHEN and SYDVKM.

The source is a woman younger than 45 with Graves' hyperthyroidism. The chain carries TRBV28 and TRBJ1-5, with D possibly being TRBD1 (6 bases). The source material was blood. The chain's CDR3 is CASTAPGGAQPQHF. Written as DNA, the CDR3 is TGTGCCAGCACCGCGCCCGGGGGGGCTCAGCCCCAGCATTTT.